This TCR beta chain came from a study of blood T cell repertoires in COVID-19. Background on the study: The samples span acute and convalescent COVID-19 from the United States, Italy and Spain. The analysed material was cDNA or gDNA that came from T cells, B-cell-depleted T cells, or PBMCs.

In the original analysis: Amplification of reference gene primers was used by the study to estimate nucleated cell counts. Only in-frame clones appear in the TCRdb table, and some are missing; sequencing was by immunoSEQ multiplex PCR. V, J and clone size are those of that table, while D and trimming were read from the DNA. The repertoire holds approximately 48,000 clones, with 85% to 90% as singletons. Trimming left V 4 bases short and J 6 bases short, with 13 bases between. CDR1 is SQVTM and CDR2 is ANQGSEA in the germline V gene. This CDR3 has 12 residues. The sample was peripheral blood. The rearrangement joins TRBV29-1 to TRBJ2-7, with a possible D match to TRBD2 (6 bases). This TCR derives from a man between 60 and 70 years old with acute or convalescent COVID-19. The CDR3 sequence is CSVGPAGTEQYF. DNA of the CDR3: TGCAGCGTTGGTCCCGCGGGAACCGAGCAGTACTTC.